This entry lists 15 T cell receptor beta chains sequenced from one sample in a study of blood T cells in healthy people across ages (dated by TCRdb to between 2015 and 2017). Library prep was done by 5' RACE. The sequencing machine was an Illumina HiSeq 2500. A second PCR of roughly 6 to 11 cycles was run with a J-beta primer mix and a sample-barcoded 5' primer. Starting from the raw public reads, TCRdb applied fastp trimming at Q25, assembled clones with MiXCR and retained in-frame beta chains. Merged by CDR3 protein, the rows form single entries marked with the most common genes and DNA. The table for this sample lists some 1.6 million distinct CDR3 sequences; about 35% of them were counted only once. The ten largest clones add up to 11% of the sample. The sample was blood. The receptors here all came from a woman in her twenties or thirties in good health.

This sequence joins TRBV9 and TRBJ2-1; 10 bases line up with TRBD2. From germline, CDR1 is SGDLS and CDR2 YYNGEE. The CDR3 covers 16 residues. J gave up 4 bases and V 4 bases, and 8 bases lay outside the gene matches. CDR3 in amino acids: CASSPDPSGGYNEQFF. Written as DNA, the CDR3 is TGTGCCAGCAGCCCAGATCCTAGCGGGGGATACAATGAGCAGTTCTTC.

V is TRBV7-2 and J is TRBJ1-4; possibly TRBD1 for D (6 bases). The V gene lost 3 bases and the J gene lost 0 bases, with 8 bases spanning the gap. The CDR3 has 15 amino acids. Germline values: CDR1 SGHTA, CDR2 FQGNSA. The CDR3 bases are TGTGCCAGCAGCTTCCAGGGGACAACTAATGAAAAACTGTTTTTT. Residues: CASSFQGTTNEKLFF.

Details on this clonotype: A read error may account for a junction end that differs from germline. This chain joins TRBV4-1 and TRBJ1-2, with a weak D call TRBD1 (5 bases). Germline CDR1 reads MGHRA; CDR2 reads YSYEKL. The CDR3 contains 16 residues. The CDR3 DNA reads TGCGCCAGCAGCCAAGAGAGGGCAGGGCAGAGCTATAGCTACACCTTC. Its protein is CASSQERAGQSYSYTF.

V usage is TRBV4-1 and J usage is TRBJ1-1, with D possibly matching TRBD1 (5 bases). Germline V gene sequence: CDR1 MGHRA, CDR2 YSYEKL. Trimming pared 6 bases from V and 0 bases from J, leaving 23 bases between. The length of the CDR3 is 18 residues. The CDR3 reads CASRPTVGGANMNTEAFF. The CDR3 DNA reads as TGCGCCAGCAGGCCTACAGTGGGCGGGGCCAACATGAACACTGAAGCTTTCTTT.

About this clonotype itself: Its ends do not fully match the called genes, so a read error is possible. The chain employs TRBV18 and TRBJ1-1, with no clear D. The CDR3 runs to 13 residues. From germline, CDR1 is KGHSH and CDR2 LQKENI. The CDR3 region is CAGSRARDTEAFF. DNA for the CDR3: TGTGCCGGCTCACGCGCCCGGGACACTGAAGCTTTCTTT.

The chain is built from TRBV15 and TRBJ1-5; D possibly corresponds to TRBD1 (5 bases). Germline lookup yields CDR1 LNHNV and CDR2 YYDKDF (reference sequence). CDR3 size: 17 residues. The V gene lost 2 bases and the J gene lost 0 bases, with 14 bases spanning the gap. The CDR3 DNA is TGTGCCACCAGCAGATCCATGGGGCCTTATAGCAATCAGCCCCAGCATTTT. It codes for CATSRSMGPYSNQPQHF.

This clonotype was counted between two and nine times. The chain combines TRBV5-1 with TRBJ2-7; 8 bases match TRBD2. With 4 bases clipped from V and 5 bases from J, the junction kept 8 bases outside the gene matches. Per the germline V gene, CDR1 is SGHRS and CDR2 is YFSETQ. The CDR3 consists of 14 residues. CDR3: CASSLSGTRNEQYF. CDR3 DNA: TGCGCCAGCAGCCTTTCCGGGACTAGAAACGAGCAGTACTTC.

The CDR3 region has the DNA TGTGCCAGCACCACCCTAGCGTACGACTACAATGAGCAGTTCTTC. It translates to CASTTLAYDYNEQFF. The rearrangement joins TRBV11-2 to TRBJ2-1; tentative D call: TRBD2 (6 bases). V was shortened by 7 bases and J by 3 bases, with 16 bases between the two germline ends. Germline V gene data show CDR1 as SGHAT and CDR2 as FQNNGV. The length of the CDR3 is 15 residues.

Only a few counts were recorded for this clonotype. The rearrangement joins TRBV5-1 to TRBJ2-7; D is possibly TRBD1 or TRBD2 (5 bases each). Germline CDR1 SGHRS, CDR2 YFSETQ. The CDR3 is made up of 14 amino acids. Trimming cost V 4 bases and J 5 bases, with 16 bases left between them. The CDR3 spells CASSPDWDEDEQYF. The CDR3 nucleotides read TGCGCCAGCAGCCCGGATTGGGACGAGGACGAGCAGTACTTC.

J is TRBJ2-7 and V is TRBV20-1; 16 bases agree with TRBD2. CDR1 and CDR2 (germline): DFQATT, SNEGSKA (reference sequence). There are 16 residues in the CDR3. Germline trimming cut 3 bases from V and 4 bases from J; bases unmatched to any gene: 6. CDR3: CSARGTSGRGLYEQYV. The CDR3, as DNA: TGCAGTGCTAGGGGGACTAGCGGGAGGGGACTTTACGAGCAGTACGTC.

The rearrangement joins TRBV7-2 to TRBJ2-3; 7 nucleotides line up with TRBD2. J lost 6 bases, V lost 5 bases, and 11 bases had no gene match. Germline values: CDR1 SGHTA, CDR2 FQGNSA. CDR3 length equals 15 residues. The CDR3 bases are TGTGCCAGCAGCCTTAGCGGGCCGGGCATGGATACGCAGTATTTT. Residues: CASSLSGPGMDTQYF. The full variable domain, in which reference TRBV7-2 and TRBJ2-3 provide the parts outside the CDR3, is GAGVSQSPSNKVTEKGKDVELRCDPISGHTALYWYRQSLGQGLEFLIYFQGNSAPDKSGLPSDRFSAERTGGSVSTLTIQRTQQEDSAVYLCASSLSGPGMDTQYFGPGTRLTVL.

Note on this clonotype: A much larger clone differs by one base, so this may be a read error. The CDR3 nucleotides read TGTGCCATCAGTGGATCGACAGGACACTGCGAGCAGTACTTC. Protein product: CAISGSTGHCEQYF. This chain connects TRBV10-3 to TRBJ2-5, with a weak D call TRBD1 (6 bases). Judging by the DNA end, TRBJ2-7 fits better; the J call may be wrong. The CDR3 extends over 14 amino acids. The germline V gene encodes CDR1 ENHRY and CDR2 SYGVKD.

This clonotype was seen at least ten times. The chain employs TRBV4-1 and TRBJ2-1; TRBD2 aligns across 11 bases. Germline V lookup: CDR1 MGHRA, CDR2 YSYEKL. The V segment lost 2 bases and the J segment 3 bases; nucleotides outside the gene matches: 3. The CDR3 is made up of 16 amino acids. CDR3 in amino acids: CASSQSGTSGYNEQFF. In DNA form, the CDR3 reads TGCGCCAGCAGCCAATCCGGGACTAGCGGCTACAATGAGCAGTTCTTC.

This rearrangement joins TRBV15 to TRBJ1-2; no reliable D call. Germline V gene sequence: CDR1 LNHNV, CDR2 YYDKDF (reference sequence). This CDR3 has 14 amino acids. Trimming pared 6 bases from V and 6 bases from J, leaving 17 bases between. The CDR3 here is CATSTSGDTNGYTF. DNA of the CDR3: TGTGCCACCAGTACAAGCGGGGATACGAATGGCTACACCTTC.

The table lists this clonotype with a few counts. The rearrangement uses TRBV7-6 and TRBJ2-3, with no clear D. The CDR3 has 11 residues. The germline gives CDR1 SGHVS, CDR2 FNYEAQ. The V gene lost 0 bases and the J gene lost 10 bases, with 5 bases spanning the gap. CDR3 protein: CASSLAEAQYF. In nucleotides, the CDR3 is TGTGCCAGCAGCTTAGCTGAGGCGCAGTATTTT. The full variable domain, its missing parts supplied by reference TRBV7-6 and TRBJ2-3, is GAGVSQSPRYKVTKRGQDVALRCDPISGHVSLYWYRQALGQGPEFLTYFNYEAQQDKSGLPNDRFSAERPEGSISTLTIQRTEQRDSAMYRCASSLAEAQYFGPGTRLTVL.